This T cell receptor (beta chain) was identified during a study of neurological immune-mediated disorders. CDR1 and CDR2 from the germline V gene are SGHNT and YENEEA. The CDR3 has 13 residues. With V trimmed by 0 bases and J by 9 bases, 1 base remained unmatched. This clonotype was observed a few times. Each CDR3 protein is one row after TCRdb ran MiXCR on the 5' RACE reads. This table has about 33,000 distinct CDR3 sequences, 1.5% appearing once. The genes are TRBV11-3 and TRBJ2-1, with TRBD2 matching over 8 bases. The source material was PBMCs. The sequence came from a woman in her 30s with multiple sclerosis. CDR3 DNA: TGTGCCAGCAGCTTAGATGCGGGGGGTGAGCAGTTCTTC. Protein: CASSLDAGGEQFF.